This T cell receptor beta chain was identified in a study of blood T cell repertoires in COVID-19. Study context: Whether acute or convalescent, the COVID-19 samples came from the United States, Italy and Spain. PBMCs, B-cell-depleted T cells, or T cells provided the cDNA or gDNA that made up the material.

In the authors' workflow: Amplifying reference gene primers gave estimates of nucleated cell counts. Sequencing used immunoSEQ multiplex PCR; TCRdb keeps in-frame clones, though not all of them. The D gene and trimming were derived from the DNA, and the V and J assignments and clone size from that table. The sample records some 190,000 clones, around nine tenths being singletons. The CDR3 runs 14 residues. Trimming cost V 2 bases and J 6 bases, with 16 bases left between them. The germline V gene has CDR1 GTSNPN and CDR2 SVGIG (reference sequence). This TCR was sampled from a human donor in a cohort sampled during active COVID-19. The rearrangement uses TRBV30 and TRBJ1-2; a weak D match, TRBD1 (6 bases). Sequencing was done on a sample of peripheral blood. CDR3 amino acids: CAWSPVFTGHGYTF. CDR3 bases: TGTGCCTGGAGTCCGGTCTTTACAGGGCATGGCTACACCTTC.